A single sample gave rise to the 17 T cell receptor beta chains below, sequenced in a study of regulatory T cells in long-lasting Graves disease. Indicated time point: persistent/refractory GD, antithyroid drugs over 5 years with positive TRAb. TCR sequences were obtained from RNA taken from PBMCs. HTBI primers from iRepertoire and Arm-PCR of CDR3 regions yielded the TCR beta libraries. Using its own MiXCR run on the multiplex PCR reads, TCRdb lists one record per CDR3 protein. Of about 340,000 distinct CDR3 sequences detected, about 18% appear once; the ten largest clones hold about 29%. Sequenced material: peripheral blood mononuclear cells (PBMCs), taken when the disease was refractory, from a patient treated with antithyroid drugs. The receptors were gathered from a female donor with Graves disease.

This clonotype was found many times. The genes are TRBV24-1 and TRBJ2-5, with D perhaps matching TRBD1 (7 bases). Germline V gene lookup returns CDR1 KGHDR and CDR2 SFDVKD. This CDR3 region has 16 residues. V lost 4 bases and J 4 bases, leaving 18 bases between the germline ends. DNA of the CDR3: TGTGCCACCAGTGACCACGGAGGAGGGGGCAGAGAGACCCAGTACTTC. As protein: CATSDHGGGGRETQYF.

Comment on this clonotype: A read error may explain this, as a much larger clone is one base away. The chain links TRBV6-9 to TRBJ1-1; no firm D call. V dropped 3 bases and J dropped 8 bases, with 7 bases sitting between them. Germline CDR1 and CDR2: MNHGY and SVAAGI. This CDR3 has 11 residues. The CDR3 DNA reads TGTGCCAGCAGTTACGCTGGGGAAGCTTTCTTT. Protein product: CASSYAGEAFF.

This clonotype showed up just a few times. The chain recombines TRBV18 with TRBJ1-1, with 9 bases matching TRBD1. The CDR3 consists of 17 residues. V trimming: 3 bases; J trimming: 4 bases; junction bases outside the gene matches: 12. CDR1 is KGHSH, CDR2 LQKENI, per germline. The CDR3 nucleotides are TGTGCCAGCTCACCGTCGACAGGGGGAGGAAGGGGCACTGAAGCTTTCTTT. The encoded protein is CASSPSTGGGRGTEAFF.

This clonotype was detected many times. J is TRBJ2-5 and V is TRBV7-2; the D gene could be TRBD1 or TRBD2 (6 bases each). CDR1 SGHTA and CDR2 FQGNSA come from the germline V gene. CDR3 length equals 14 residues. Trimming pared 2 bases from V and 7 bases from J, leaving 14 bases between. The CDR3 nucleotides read TGTGCCAGCAGCTTACCGGGGGCTAGAGGGACCCAGTACTTC. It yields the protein CASSLPGARGTQYF.

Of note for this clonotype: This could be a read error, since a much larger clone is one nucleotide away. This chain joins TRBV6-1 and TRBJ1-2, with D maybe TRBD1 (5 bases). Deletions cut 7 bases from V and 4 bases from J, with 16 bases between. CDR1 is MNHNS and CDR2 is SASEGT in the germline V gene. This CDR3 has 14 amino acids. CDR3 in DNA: TGTGCCAGCAAGCGTTTCGGGGGAAGCTATGGCTACACCTTC. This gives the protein CASKRFGGSYGYTF.

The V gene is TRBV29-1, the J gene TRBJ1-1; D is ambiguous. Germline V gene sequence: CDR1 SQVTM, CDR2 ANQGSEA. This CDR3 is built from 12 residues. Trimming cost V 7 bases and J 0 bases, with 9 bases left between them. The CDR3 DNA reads TGCAGCGCCGAATGGATGAACACTGAAGCTTTCTTT. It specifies CSAEWMNTEAFF.

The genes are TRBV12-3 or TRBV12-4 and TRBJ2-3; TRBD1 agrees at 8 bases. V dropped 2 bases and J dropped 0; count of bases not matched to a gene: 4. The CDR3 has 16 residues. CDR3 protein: CASSLRTGGSTDTQYF. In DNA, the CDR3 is TGTGCCAGCAGTTTAAGAACAGGGGGTAGCACAGATACGCAGTATTTT.

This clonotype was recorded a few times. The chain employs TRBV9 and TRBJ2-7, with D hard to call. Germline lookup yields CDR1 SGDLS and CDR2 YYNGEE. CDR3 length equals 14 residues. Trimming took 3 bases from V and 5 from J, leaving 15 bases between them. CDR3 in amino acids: CASSAGQALNEQYF. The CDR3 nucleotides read TGTGCCAGCAGCGCCGGGCAGGCCCTCAACGAGCAGTACTTC.

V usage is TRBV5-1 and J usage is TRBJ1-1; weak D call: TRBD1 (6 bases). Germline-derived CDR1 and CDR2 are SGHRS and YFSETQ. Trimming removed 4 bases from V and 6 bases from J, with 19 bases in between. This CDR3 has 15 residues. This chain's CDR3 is CASSRGGAEWSEAFF. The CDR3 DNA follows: TGCGCCAGCAGCCGGGGGGGGGCCGAGTGGTCTGAAGCTTTCTTT.

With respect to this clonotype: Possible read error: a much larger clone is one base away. This CDR3 is CASSVGFSWNEQYF. DNA of the CDR3: TGTGCCAGCTCGGTGGGGTTCTCATGGAACGAGCAGTACTTC. The V and J genes are TRBV12-3 or TRBV12-4 and TRBJ2-7; D is ambiguous. The ends were cut back, 8 bases at V and 5 bases at J, with 19 bases in the middle. The CDR3 extends over 14 amino acids.

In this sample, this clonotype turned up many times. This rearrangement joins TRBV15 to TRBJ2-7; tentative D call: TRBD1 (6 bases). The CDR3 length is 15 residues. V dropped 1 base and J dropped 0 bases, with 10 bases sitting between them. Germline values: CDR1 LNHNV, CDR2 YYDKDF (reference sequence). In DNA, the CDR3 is TGTGCCACCAGCAGAGTCCGGGACACCTCCTACGAGCAGTACTTC. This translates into CATSRVRDTSYEQYF.

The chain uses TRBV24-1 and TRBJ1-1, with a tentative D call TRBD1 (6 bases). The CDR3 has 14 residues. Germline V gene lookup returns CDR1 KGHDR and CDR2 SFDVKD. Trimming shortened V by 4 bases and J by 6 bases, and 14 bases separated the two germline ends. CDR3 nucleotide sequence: TGTGCCACCAGTGACAAGGGGGGACTGGCTGAAGCTTTCTTT. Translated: CATSDKGGLAEAFF.

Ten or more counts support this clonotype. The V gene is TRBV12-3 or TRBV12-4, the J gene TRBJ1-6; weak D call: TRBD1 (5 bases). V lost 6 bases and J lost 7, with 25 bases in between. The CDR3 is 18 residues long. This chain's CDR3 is CASSFIVRGPSWNSPLHF. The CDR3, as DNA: TGTGCCAGCAGCTTTATAGTAAGGGGCCCATCATGGAATTCACCCCTCCACTTT.

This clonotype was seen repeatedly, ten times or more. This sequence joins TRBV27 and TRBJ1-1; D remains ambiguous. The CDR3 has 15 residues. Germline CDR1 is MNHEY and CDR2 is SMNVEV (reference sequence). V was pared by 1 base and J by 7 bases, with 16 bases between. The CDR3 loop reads CASSLLNWPEGEAFF. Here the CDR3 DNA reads TGTGCCAGCAGTTTATTAAATTGGCCGGAAGGTGAAGCTTTCTTT.

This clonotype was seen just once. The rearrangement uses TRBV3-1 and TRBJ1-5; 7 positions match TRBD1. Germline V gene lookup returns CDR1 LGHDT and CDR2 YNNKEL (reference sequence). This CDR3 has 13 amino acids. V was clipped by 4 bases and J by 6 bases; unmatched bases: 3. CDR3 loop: CASSLDRVQPQHF. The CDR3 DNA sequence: TGTGCCAGCAGCCTAGACAGGGTTCAGCCCCAGCATTTT. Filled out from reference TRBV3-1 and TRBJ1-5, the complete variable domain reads DTAVSQTPKYLVTQMGNDKSIKCEQNLGHDTMYWYKQDSKKFLKIMFSYNNKELIINETVPNRFSPKSPDKAHLNLHINSLELGDSAVYFCASSLDRVQPQHFGDGTRLSIL.

Here the CDR3 DNA reads TGTGCCACCAGTGCAGCCAGCGGGGTAGAGCCCCAGCATTTT. This gives the protein CATSAASGVEPQHF. The gene calls are TRBV24-1 and TRBJ1-5; no reliable D call. This CDR3 has 14 amino acids. The V end lost 5 bases, the J end lost 8 bases, and 15 bases lay between the germline ends. Germline V lookup: CDR1 KGHDR, CDR2 SFDVKD.

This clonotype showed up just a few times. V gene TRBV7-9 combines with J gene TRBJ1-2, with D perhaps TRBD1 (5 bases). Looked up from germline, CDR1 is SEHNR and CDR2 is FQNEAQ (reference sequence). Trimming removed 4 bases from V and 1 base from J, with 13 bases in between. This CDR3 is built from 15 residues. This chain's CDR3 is CASSSSGAFNYGYTF. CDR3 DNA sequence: TGTGCCAGCAGCTCCTCCGGGGCCTTTAACTATGGCTACACCTTC.